Below, 6 T cell receptor beta chains from the same sample are listed, as sequenced in a study of OX40 agonist ivuxolimab in advanced cancers. TCRdb keeps only in-frame clones here, not all; method: immunoSEQ multiplex PCR. The sample holds approximately 18,000 clones, approximately 80% seen once. Sequences were derived from CD4+ or CD8+ T cells sorted from blood, sampled in a trial of the OX40 agonist ivuxolimab. The receptors were sampled from an adult with an advanced solid tumor such as melanoma, head and neck, liver or kidney cancer.

This rearrangement joins TRBV27 to TRBJ1-1; perhaps TRBD1 as D (6 bases). Germline values: CDR1 MNHEY, CDR2 SMNVEV (reference sequence). The CDR3 totals 15 residues. V lost 8 bases and J lost 4, with 20 bases in between. CDR3 loop: CASALFTGRATEAFF. CDR3 in DNA: TGTGCCAGCGCCTTGTTTACAGGGAGGGCCACTGAAGCTTTCTTT.

The chain couples TRBV5-8 to TRBJ2-3; D is uncertain. CDR1 is SGHTS and CDR2 is YDEGEE in the germline V gene. V was pared by 5 bases and J by 3 bases, with 13 bases between. This CDR3 has 14 residues. Written as DNA, the CDR3 is TGTGCCAGCAGACCGGGTTTAGGGACAGATACGCAGTATTTT. It is translated as CASRPGLGTDTQYF.

V usage is TRBV14 and J usage is TRBJ2-3, with TRBD2 matching over 10 bases. CDR1 SGHDN and CDR2 FVKESK come from the germline V gene. The V and J ends lost 4 bases and 7 bases, in that order; junction bases with no gene match: 8. The CDR3 is 15 residues long. In DNA, the CDR3 is TGTGCCAGCAGCCCCCCTAGCGGGAGTACCAATACGCAGTATTTT. It specifies CASSPPSGSTNTQYF.

This clone was detected a few times. The genes are TRBV30 and TRBJ2-1, with TRBD2 identical over 14 bases. CDR1 is GTSNPN, CDR2 SVGIG, per germline (reference sequence). The CDR3 contains 14 residues. Germline trimming cut 4 bases from V and 8 bases from J; bases unmatched to any gene: 4. The CDR3 protein is CAWTGTSGGDEQFF. CDR3 DNA sequence: TGTGCCTGGACCGGGACTAGCGGGGGTGATGAGCAGTTCTTC. The full variable domain, rest sourced from reference TRBV30 and TRBJ2-1, is SQTIHQWPATLVQPVGSPLSLECTVEGTSNPNLYWYRQAAGRGLQLLFYSVGIGQISSEVPQNLSASRPQDRQFILSSKKLLLSDSGFYLCAWTGTSGGDEQFFGPGTRLTVL.

The rearrangement uses TRBV7-6 and TRBJ2-7, with D uncertain. Trimming removed 6 bases from V and 4 bases from J, with 7 bases in between. The CDR3 length is 11 residues. Germline CDR1 SGHVS, CDR2 FNYEAQ. The CDR3 reads CASSGFYEQYF. CDR3 nucleotides: TGTGCCAGCAGTGGGTTTTACGAGCAGTACTTC.

The chain joins TRBV30 to TRBJ1-1; D is undetermined. V lost 2 bases and J lost 0, with 16 bases in between. The CDR3 totals 16 residues. The germline gives CDR1 GTSNPN, CDR2 SVGIG (reference sequence). The CDR3 nucleotides read TGTGCCTGGAGTCCTCGACACAAGGCTATGAACACTGAAGCTTTCTTT. Translating it yields CAWSPRHKAMNTEAFF.